Each of the 20 T cell receptor beta chains below was sequenced from the same sample in a study of PD-1 and CTLA-4 blockade in melanoma. Assay used: immunoSEQ multiplex PCR; TCRdb lists only in-frame clones, some missing. The data contain 20,000 to 25,000 clones, approximately 90% of them seen just once; the ten biggest clones take up 7.8%. The material sequenced was CD8+ T cells from peripheral blood, taken before anti-PD-1 treatment. The receptors here all came from a human donor with melanoma.

The CDR3 region is CASSWGSGYEQYF. The CDR3 nucleotides are TGTGCCAGCAGCTGGGGTAGCGGCTACGAGCAGTACTTC. The chain joins TRBV7-3 to TRBJ2-7, with D possibly TRBD2 on 6 matching bases. V was cut by 4 bases and J by 3 bases, with 10 bases left in between. This CDR3 spans 13 amino acids. Germline V gives CDR1 SGHTA, CDR2 FQGTGA.

This sequence joins TRBV6-5 and TRBJ2-7; D not certain. With 8 bases removed from V and 6 bases from J, the gap between germline ends came to 11 bases. Germline V gives CDR1 MNHEY, CDR2 SVGAGI. This CDR3 region has 11 residues. The chain's CDR3 is CASLTFSEQYF. The CDR3 DNA reads TGTGCCAGCTTGACGTTCTCCGAGCAGTACTTC.

This clone was found a few times. This chain uses TRBV7-9 with TRBJ1-2, with 8 bases that match TRBD1. The CDR3 loop spans 16 amino acids. Germline loops: CDR1 SEHNR, CDR2 FQNEAQ (reference sequence). The J segment lost 4 bases and the V segment lost 4 bases, leaving 11 bases of the junction unmatched. As DNA, the CDR3 is TGTGCCAGCAGCTCCCCGGCAGGGGGCGCGAGCTATGGCTACACCTTC. Encoded protein: CASSSPAGGASYGYTF.

This chain links TRBV27 with TRBJ1-1, with 8 bases fitting TRBD1. There are 14 residues in the CDR3. V was clipped by 5 bases and J by 4 bases; unmatched bases: 6. The V gene's germline CDR1 is MNHEY and CDR2 SMNVEV (reference sequence). As DNA, the CDR3 is TGTGCCAGCAGTGCGGACAGGGAGAGCACTGAAGCTTTCTTT. This gives the protein CASSADRESTEAFF.

The V gene is TRBV7-9, the J gene TRBJ2-5; D remains unclear. The V gene's germline CDR1 is SEHNR and CDR2 FQNEAQ (reference sequence). Trimming removed 2 bases from V and 3 bases from J, with 10 bases in between. The CDR3 totals 14 residues. The chain's CDR3 is CASSLFDREETQYF. The CDR3 DNA follows: TGTGCCAGCAGCTTATTTGACCGAGAAGAGACCCAGTACTTC.

The V and J genes are TRBV11-3 and TRBJ2-2, with unresolved D. The CDR3 is 16 amino acids. Trimming took 5 bases from V and 5 from J, leaving 18 bases between them. In germline, CDR1 is SGHNT, CDR2 YENEEA. The CDR3 coding sequence is TGTGCCAGCAGCCCCAGGAAGTCGGGTGGGACCGGGGAGCTGTTTTTT. Protein: CASSPRKSGGTGELFF.

The chain's CDR3 is CASSLLDRANTGELFF. CDR3 coding DNA: TGTGCCAGCAGTTTGCTAGACAGGGCGAACACCGGGGAGCTGTTTTTT. The J gene is TRBJ2-2, the V gene TRBV28; TRBD1 matches 7 bases. The CDR3 has 16 amino acids. Losses at the gene ends were 3 bases for V and 0 bases for J; bases not matched to a gene: 4. Germline CDR1 is MDHEN and CDR2 is SYDVKM.

This rearrangement joins TRBV7-9 to TRBJ1-2; perhaps TRBD1 as D (6 bases). This CDR3 spans 16 amino acids. CDR1 is SEHNR and CDR2 is FQNEAQ in the germline V gene (reference sequence). The V end lost 1 base, the J end lost 0 bases, and 12 bases lay between the germline ends. The CDR3 spells CASSLGQARANYGYTF. The CDR3 DNA sequence: TGTGCCAGCAGCTTAGGACAGGCCAGAGCTAACTATGGCTACACCTTC.

J is TRBJ2-1 and V is TRBV12-3 or TRBV12-4; 7 bases match TRBD2. This CDR3 comprises 13 residues. The junction had 1 base not matched to a gene; V was cut back by 6 bases and J by 2 bases. CDR3 DNA sequence: TGTGCCAGCAGCCGGGGGGCCTACAATGAGCAGTTCTTC. This encodes CASSRGAYNEQFF.

V gene TRBV5-1 combines with J gene TRBJ2-7, with 8 positions matching TRBD2. Germline lookup yields CDR1 SGHRS and CDR2 YFSETQ. The ends lost 4 bases at V and 4 bases at J; junction bases unmatched: 7. The CDR3 totals 14 residues. The CDR3: CASSPGGTNYEQYF. Written as DNA, the CDR3 is TGCGCCAGCAGCCCGGGGGGGACTAATTACGAGCAGTACTTC.

The chain recombines TRBV11-2 with TRBJ2-1; 7 bases match TRBD2. The V segment lost 1 base and the J segment 8 bases; nucleotides outside the gene matches: 8. Germline V CDR1 and CDR2: SGHAT, FQNNGV. CDR3 length equals 15 residues. The CDR3 reads CASSLGAASGDEQFF. Here the CDR3 DNA reads TGTGCCAGCAGCTTAGGCGCAGCAAGCGGGGATGAGCAGTTCTTC.

The CDR3 nucleotides are TGTGCCAGCAGCTCCCCTCGGGGGCTGGAGGGCACCGGGGAGCTGTTTTTT. It is translated as CASSSPRGLEGTGELFF. The rearrangement links TRBV7-9 to TRBJ2-2; possibly TRBD1 or TRBD2 for D (6 bases each). This CDR3 has 17 amino acids. V lost 4 bases, J lost 4 bases, and 19 bases lay in between. Germline V gives CDR1 SEHNR, CDR2 FQNEAQ (reference sequence).

V and J are TRBV28 and TRBJ2-7; D gene ambiguous. The V gene's germline CDR1 is MDHEN and CDR2 SYDVKM. Trimming stripped 6 bases from V and 0 bases from J, with 15 bases between. CDR3 length: 15 residues. This chain's CDR3 is CASRIDTMSSYEQYF. CDR3 sequence (DNA): TGTGCCAGCAGGATCGACACTATGAGCTCCTACGAGCAGTACTTC.

The rearrangement joins TRBV5-4 to TRBJ1-1; D unresolved. The CDR3 is 14 amino acids. V lost 1 base and J lost 5, with 12 bases in between. Germline V gives CDR1 SGHNT, CDR2 YYREEE (reference sequence). DNA of the CDR3: TGTGCCAGCAGCTTGAATGACGCGTATACTGAAGCTTTCTTT. The encoded protein is CASSLNDAYTEAFF.

The chain joins TRBV19 to TRBJ2-2; D is perhaps TRBD1 or TRBD2 (5 bases each). The CDR3 covers 14 residues. Germline CDR1 is LNHDA and CDR2 is SQIVND (reference sequence). V was pared by 5 bases and J by 1 base, with 8 bases between. CDR3 nucleotides: TGTGCCAGTAGTCCGGGGCTGAACACCGGGGAGCTGTTTTTT. This sequence encodes CASSPGLNTGELFF.

The chain links TRBV5-6 to TRBJ1-1; D remains ambiguous. Germline V gene sequence: CDR1 SGHDT, CDR2 YYEEEE. Trimming stripped 0 bases from V and 0 bases from J, with 6 bases between. The CDR3 runs to 14 residues. CDR3 in amino acids: CASSLGTLNTEAFF. CDR3 coding DNA: TGTGCCAGCAGCTTGGGGACTCTGAACACTGAAGCTTTCTTT.

This rearrangement joins TRBV15 to TRBJ2-1; TRBD1 agrees at 7 bases. The CDR3 has 15 amino acids. Germline V gene lookup returns CDR1 LNHNV and CDR2 YYDKDF (reference sequence). V gave up 6 bases and J gave up 1 base; unmatched junction bases: 6. CDR3 DNA: TGTGCCACCAGACAGGGGAACCCTTCCTACAATGAGCAGTTCTTC. Amino acid sequence: CATRQGNPSYNEQFF.

The rearrangement joins TRBV7-2 to TRBJ2-6, with D unresolved. Between the trimmed V and J ends, which lost 4 bases and 0 bases, there was a span of 4 bases. There are 14 residues in the CDR3. Germline V gene data show CDR1 as SGHTA and CDR2 as FQGNSA. The CDR3 DNA follows: TGTGCCAGCAGCTCCTACTCTGGGGCCAACGTCCTGACTTTC. Its protein product is CASSSYSGANVLTF.

V gene TRBV23-1 combines with J gene TRBJ1-3, with D tentatively TRBD1 (5 bases). TRBV23-1 is assigned to the ORF class and has an uncertain function. Trimming shortened V by 3 bases and J by 1 base, and 13 bases separated the two germline ends. The CDR3 consists of 16 residues. The CDR3 here is CASSHSTGLSGNTIYF. CDR3 nucleotide sequence: TGCGCCAGCAGTCATTCTACAGGACTTTCTGGAAACACCATATATTTT.

The sample holds a few counts of this clone. DNA of the CDR3: TGTGCCAGCAGCGTAGCTAGCGGGGGGGCCCACAATGAGCAGTTCTTC. It yields the protein CASSVASGGAHNEQFF. The rearrangement links TRBV9 to TRBJ2-1, with 12 bases aligning to TRBD2. From germline, CDR1 is SGDLS and CDR2 YYNGEE. The ends lost 0 bases at V and 5 bases at J; junction bases unmatched: 3. The CDR3 sequence is 16 residues long.